The 18 T cell receptor beta chains listed next were all sequenced from one sample in a study of Ad26.COV2.S vaccination and SARS-CoV-2 variants. The data were produced by immunoSEQ multiplex PCR, yet TCRdb's version contains in-frame clones alone and is incomplete. This table has under 300,000 clones, approximately 88% appearing once. The sample's treatment: some 19 received Ad26.COV2.S at low or high dose, single or two shots; 5 received placebo; per-sample allocation not given. Collection of samples fell on day 63 after the first vaccine or placebo injection. Source: peripheral blood, taken in a trial of Ad26.COV2.S vaccine versus placebo. The origin of the receptors is a person between 18 and 60 years old who received the Ad26.COV2.S COVID-19 vaccine or a placebo.

The chain combines TRBV5-3 with TRBJ1-3; possibly TRBD1 for D (5 bases). TRBV5-3 is an ORF, and what it does is uncertain. The CDR3 contains 14 residues. Trimming stripped 4 bases from V and 2 bases from J, with 10 bases between. The CDR3 loop reads CARSGLTAGNTIYF. The DNA of the CDR3 is TGTGCCAGAAGCGGGTTGACAGCTGGAAACACCATATATTTT.

This clone was detected once. The chain combines TRBV18 with TRBJ1-3, with D perhaps matching TRBD1 (5 bases). Per the germline V gene, CDR1 is KGHSH and CDR2 is LQKENI. The V end was cut by 4 bases, the J end by 4 bases, with 8 bases between. The CDR3 extends over 13 amino acids. CDR3: CASSRDEGNTIYF. As DNA, the CDR3 is TGTGCCAGCTCACGGGACGAAGGAAACACCATATATTTT.

The genes are TRBV18 and TRBJ2-5; 9 bases match TRBD1. With 3 bases clipped from V and 5 bases from J, the junction kept 1 base outside the gene matches. The CDR3 covers 13 residues. In germline, CDR1 is KGHSH, CDR2 LQKENI. Here the CDR3 reads CASSPTGGETQYF. CDR3 coding DNA: TGTGCCAGCTCACCGACAGGGGGGGAGACCCAGTACTTC.

This clone came up once. V usage is TRBV10-3 and J usage is TRBJ1-1; D not certain. Germline assignment: CDR1 ENHRY and CDR2 SYGVKD. This CDR3 is built from 16 residues. Trimming cost V 5 bases and J 3 bases, with 19 bases left between them. The CDR3 bases are TGTGCCATCAGTCCCGGGATCCTGAAGAGGGACACTGAAGCTTTCTTT. Translating gives CAISPGILKRDTEAFF.

The rearrangement joins TRBV9 to TRBJ2-2; 14 bases align to TRBD2. CDR3 length: 16 residues. The junction had 2 bases not matched to a gene; V was cut back by 3 bases and J by 4 bases. Germline CDR1 reads SGDLS; CDR2 reads YYNGEE. The chain's CDR3 is CASSAGTSGGTGELFF. The DNA for the CDR3 is TGTGCCAGCAGCGCCGGGACTAGCGGGGGCACCGGGGAGCTGTTTTTT.

The chain has TRBV7-9 and TRBJ1-2, with 7 nucleotides matching TRBD1. The CDR3 has 13 residues. The germline CDR1 and CDR2 sequences are SEHNR and FQNEAQ (reference sequence). The trim removed 6 bases at V and 7 bases at J, leaving 8 bases unmatched. DNA for the CDR3: TGTGCCAGCAGGCGGGACAGAGGTCCTGGCTACACCTTC. This sequence encodes CASRRDRGPGYTF.

Only a few counts were recorded for this clone. V usage is TRBV5-1 and J usage is TRBJ1-4; D is possibly TRBD1 (5 bases). The V end lost 4 bases, the J end lost 7 bases, and 11 bases lay between the germline ends. The CDR3 length is 13 residues. Germline assignment: CDR1 SGHRS and CDR2 YFSETQ. DNA of the CDR3: TGCGCCAGCAGCCACATCGGGGGTGAAAAACTGTTTTTT. Translating gives CASSHIGGEKLFF.

J is TRBJ2-7 and V is TRBV27, with D possibly TRBD2 on 6 matching bases. This CDR3 contains 15 residues. Germline lookup yields CDR1 MNHEY and CDR2 SMNVEV (reference sequence). The germline V and J ends were trimmed by 5 bases and 2 bases, with 16 bases remaining between them. The CDR3 DNA reads as TGTGCCAGCAGTCCTCTCGCGGGAAGCCCCTACGAGCAGTACGTC. Translation gives CASSPLAGSPYEQYV.

The chain links TRBV7-3 to TRBJ2-1, with D unclear. This CDR3 has 13 residues. Trimming pared 1 base from V and 9 bases from J, leaving 10 bases between. Germline-derived CDR1 and CDR2 are SGHTA and FQGTGA. The CDR3 nucleotides read TGTGCCAGCAGCTTAATCCCCAGAGCTGAGCAGTTCTTC. This sequence encodes CASSLIPRAEQFF.

This clone was counted once. The rearrangement joins TRBV21-1 to TRBJ2-5; TRBD2, the D gene given by the table, was not confirmed from the DNA. TRBV21-1 is noted as a pseudogene. There are 16 residues in the CDR3. The CDR3 DNA reads TGTGCCAGCAGCACCTGCGAGCTAGCGGGGCAAGAGACCCAGTACTTC. Protein: CASSTCELAGQETQYF.

The rearrangement joins TRBV6-5 to TRBJ2-1; 12 bases agree with TRBD1. With V trimmed by 7 bases and J by 8 bases, 9 bases remained unmatched. Germline V CDR1 and CDR2: MNHEY, SVGAGI. The CDR3 totals 15 residues. As DNA, the CDR3 is TGTGCCAGCACCACCGGGACAGGGGGCCGGGATGAGCAGTTCTTC. As protein: CASTTGTGGRDEQFF.

V gene TRBV18 combines with J gene TRBJ2-1; 13 bases agree with TRBD2. CDR3 size: 15 residues. Unmatched junction bases numbered 2, after V lost 5 bases and J lost 4 bases. The germline V gene has CDR1 KGHSH and CDR2 LQKENI. The CDR3: CASSETSGGYNEQFF. The CDR3 DNA sequence: TGTGCCAGCTCAGAGACTAGCGGGGGGTACAATGAGCAGTTCTTC.

This sequence joins TRBV4-3 and TRBJ1-4; D gene uncertain. Trimming took off 1 base at V and 4 bases at J, with 10 bases between the two ends. The CDR3 length is 15 residues. Germline CDR1 LGHNA, CDR2 YSLEER. The CDR3 here is CASSQAWERNEKLFF. CDR3 nucleotides: TGCGCCAGCAGCCAAGCCTGGGAGCGTAATGAAAAACTGTTTTTT.

A single count supports this clone. V is TRBV7-9 and J is TRBJ1-1; D unresolved. V lost 7 bases, J lost 1 base, and 19 bases lay in between. Germline V gene data show CDR1 as SEHNR and CDR2 as FQNEAQ (reference sequence). The CDR3 covers 16 residues. CDR3 DNA: TGTGCCAGCACCACACCTTTTGGTGGGGAGAACACTGAAGCTTTCTTT. Encoded protein: CASTTPFGGENTEAFF.

This chain uses TRBV19 with TRBJ1-5; 8 nucleotides match TRBD1. Germline CDR1 and CDR2: LNHDA and SQIVND (reference sequence). V trimming: 7 bases; J trimming: 7 bases; junction bases outside the gene matches: 12. The CDR3 has 15 amino acids. The CDR3 bases are TGTGCCAGTAACACCGGACAGGGTGGGTGGCAGCCCCAGCATTTT. This codes for CASNTGQGGWQPQHF. The full variable domain, completed using reference TRBV19 and TRBJ1-5, is DGGITQSPKYLFRKEGQNVTLSCEQNLNHDAMYWYRQDPGQGLRLIYYSQIVNDFQKGDIAEGYSVSREKKESFPLTVTSAQKNPTAFYLCASNTGQGGWQPQHFGDGTRLSIL.

The chain has TRBV5-4 and TRBJ2-7, with D possibly being TRBD2 (6 bases). With 4 bases removed from V and 7 bases from J, the gap between germline ends came to 15 bases. The CDR3 extends over 13 amino acids. Per the germline V gene, CDR1 is SGHNT and CDR2 is YYREEE (reference sequence). CDR3 residues: CASSRDWGGEQYF. The CDR3 nucleotides are TGTGCCAGCAGCCGGGACTGGGGAGGAGAGCAGTACTTC.

The V call is TRBV4-3, the J call TRBJ2-1; 7 bases are shared with TRBD2. The CDR3 runs 18 residues. The V gene end was trimmed by 0 bases and the J gene end by 3 bases; junction bases not matched to a gene: 11. Germline V gene data show CDR1 as LGHNA and CDR2 as YSLEER. The CDR3: CASSQDLRGRALYNEQFF. The CDR3 region has the DNA TGCGCCAGCAGCCAAGATCTGAGAGGGAGGGCCCTCTACAATGAGCAGTTCTTC.

V usage is TRBV9 and J usage is TRBJ1-2, with no clear D. Trimming pared 4 bases from V and 0 bases from J, leaving 13 bases between. The CDR3 extends over 15 amino acids. Germline assignment: CDR1 SGDLS and CDR2 YYNGEE. Written as DNA, the CDR3 is TGTGCCAGCAGCCCTCGACTGCTAGCTAACTATGGCTACACCTTC. Translating it yields CASSPRLLANYGYTF.